The rows below give T cell receptor beta chains drawn from one sample of a study of beta chain features in type 1 diabetes. The assay was immunoSEQ multiplex PCR, and TCRdb's table has in-frame clones only and misses some. Of about 450,000 clones detected, approximately 10% appear once; the ten largest clones hold over 0.04%. Sequences were obtained from naive CD4+ T cells from blood. The receptors were gathered from a woman aged 18-35 years in good health. Each CDR3 is given with its conserved first and last residue. D genes are given only for firm matches. Expanded clones are given a class, and other clones once, few, many or no size at all.

abundance	v_gene	d_gene	j_gene	CDR3aa	CDR3nt
few	TRBV7-2	-	TRBJ1-5	CASSLDYRGPQHF	TGTGCCAGCAGCTTAGACTATAGGGGGCCCCAGCATTTT
few	TRBV9	-	TRBJ2-1	CASSATSFSYNEQFF	TGTGCCAGCAGCGCAACTAGCTTCTCCTACAATGAGCAGTTCTTC
few	TRBV4-1	-	TRBJ2-3	CASSQPTDTQYF	TGCGCCAGCAGCCAGCCAACAGATACGCAGTATTTT
few	TRBV9	TRBD1	TRBJ1-6	CASRAGTAPNSPLHF	TGTGCCAGCAGGGCCGGGACAGCCCCTAATTCACCCCTCCACTTT
few	TRBV29-1	-	TRBJ1-2	CSVEESLGYGYTF	TGCAGCGTTGAAGAATCCCTTGGCTATGGCTACACCTTC
few	TRBV19	-	TRBJ2-7	CASSQRPYHEQYF	TGTGCCAGTAGTCAGAGACCCTATCACGAGCAGTACTTC
-	TRBV7-9	-	TRBJ1-1	CASSLKGLNTEAFF	TGTGCCAGCAGCTTAAAGGGGCTGAACACTGAAGCTTTCTTT
few	TRBV15	-	TRBJ2-5	CATSRVEKGETQYF	TGTGCCACCAGCAGAGTGGAGAAAGGGGAGACCCAGTACTTC
-	TRBV27	-	TRBJ1-5	CASSKDLAGSSNQPQHF	TGTGCCAGCTCCAAGGACCTGGCGGGAAGTAGCAATCAGCCCCAGCATTTT
-	TRBV20-1	-	TRBJ1-4	CSARAEKLFF	TGCAGTGCTAGGGCTGAAAAACTGTTTTTT
few	TRBV7-2	-	TRBJ2-5	CASSLAGSGETQYF	TGTGCCAGCAGCTTAGCGGGAAGCGGAGAGACCCAGTACTTC
-	TRBV12-5	TRBD2	TRBJ2-2	CGSTAGEYTGELFF	TGTGGGAGCACGGCGGGAGAGTACACCGGGGAGCTGTTTTTT
-	TRBV11-2	-	TRBJ1-1	CASSLTVRVAEAFF	TGTGCCAGCAGCTTAACGGTCAGGGTAGCTGAAGCTTTCTTT
few	TRBV30	-	TRBJ2-7	CAWSAGWRDGKKSYEQYF	TGTGCCTGGAGTGCAGGTTGGAGGGATGGTAAAAAATCCTACGAGCAGTACTTC
-	TRBV18	TRBD2	TRBJ2-7	CASSPGSSGYEQYF	TGTGCCAGCTCACCGGGTTCTAGCGGCTACGAGCAGTACTTC
few	TRBV19	-	TRBJ2-3	CASSNLGGGATDTQYF	TGTGCCAGTAGTAACCTCGGGGGAGGCGCTACAGATACGCAGTATTTT
-	TRBV5-4	-	TRBJ2-2	CASSLEWEWELFF	TGTGCCAGCAGCTTGGAGTGGGAATGGGAGCTGTTTTTT
few	TRBV9	-	TRBJ1-4	CASSVDSTTNEKLFF	TGTGCCAGCAGCGTAGACAGCACAACTAATGAAAAACTGTTTTTT
-	TRBV9	-	TRBJ1-1	CASSPYLNTEAFF	TGTGCCAGCAGCCCTTACTTGAACACTGAAGCTTTCTTT
few	TRBV20-1	-	TRBJ2-1	CSARDRGEQFF	TGCAGTGCTAGAGATCGGGGTGAGCAGTTCTTC
few	TRBV10-3	-	TRBJ1-1	CAISERVGNTEAFF	TGTGCCATCAGTGAAAGGGTTGGGAACACTGAAGCTTTCTTT
few	TRBV7-2	TRBD1	TRBJ2-1	CASSLAVTGSNEQFF	TGTGCCAGCAGCTTAGCGGTGACAGGGTCCAATGAGCAGTTCTTC
few	TRBV29-1	-	TRBJ2-5	CSARRDIQETQYF	TGCAGCGCCAGGAGGGACATCCAAGAGACCCAGTACTTC
-	TRBV5-1	-	TRBJ1-1	CASSPSSGGFEAFF	TGCGCCAGCAGCCCCAGCTCCGGGGGATTTGAAGCTTTCTTT
few	TRBV30	-	TRBJ1-2	CAWRLQGSPTYGYTF	TGTGCCTGGAGGCTTCAGGGCTCCCCGACCTATGGCTACACCTTC
few	TRBV25-1	TRBD1	TRBJ2-6	CASSDSRTGSGANVLTF	TGTGCCAGCAGTGATTCGAGGACAGGGTCAGGGGCCAACGTCCTGACTTTC
few	TRBV10-2	TRBD1	TRBJ2-1	CASRRDRGMGEQFF	TGCGCCAGCAGACGGGACAGGGGCATGGGTGAGCAGTTCTTC
-	TRBV30	-	TRBJ2-5	CAWSVQKTGNPGETQYF	TGTGCCTGGAGTGTCCAAAAAACGGGGAACCCGGGGGAGACCCAGTACTTC
few	TRBV7-2	TRBD2	TRBJ2-5	CASSKLAGGGLETQYF	TGTGCCAGCAGCAAACTAGCGGGAGGGGGTTTAGAGACCCAGTACTTC
-	TRBV4-3	-	TRBJ1-3	CASSQDSVGLGNTIYF	TGCGCCAGCAGCCAGGACTCGGTGGGGCTTGGAAACACCATATATTTT
-	TRBV2	-	TRBJ1-6	CASSASGQYNSPLHF	TGTGCCAGCAGCGCGAGCGGACAGTATAATTCACCCCTCCACTTT